The sample holds one count of the clone carrying this T cell receptor (beta chain). This sample stems from a study of shared clonotypes between healthy human individuals. Terminally differentiated effector memory CD45RA+ cells were excluded by CCR7 positive selection of CD45RO-negative cells. The CDR3 loop spans 13 amino acids. Per the germline V gene, CDR1 is SNHLY and CDR2 is FYNNEI. Generated by immunoSEQ multiplex PCR, the TCRdb table keeps only in-frame clones and is missing some. The data contain about 1,900,000 clones, about 95% of them singletons. V usage is TRBV2 and J usage is TRBJ2-7; 9 bases map to TRBD1. The TCR originated in a man aged 18 to 35 in good health. Sequencing input: naive CD8+ T cells sorted from blood. Here the CDR3 reads CGVDRGYSYEQYF. CDR3 in DNA: TGTGGGGTGGACAGGGGCTACTCCTACGAGCAGTACTTC.